This T cell receptor (beta chain) derives from a study of Ad26.COV2.S vaccination and SARS-CoV-2 variants. Study summary: Intramuscular Ad26.COV2.S at 5x10^10 or 1x10^11 viral particles.

Clones were sequenced by immunoSEQ multiplex PCR, and TCRdb holds only the in-frame ones, with some missing. The table records 300,000 to 350,000 clones, about 88% of them present only once. Specified treatment: roughly 18 received Ad26.COV2.S at low or high dose, single or two shots; about five received placebo; per-sample allocation not given. Specimen acquisition occurred on day 63 following the initial vaccine or placebo injection. Vaccination used an Ad26 vector expressing Wuhan-strain SARS-CoV-2 spike. The CDR3 spans 12 residues. Germline lookup yields CDR1 SGHVS and CDR2 FQNEAQ. The V end lost 5 bases, the J end lost 4 bases, and 5 bases lay between the germline ends. Notes on this clone: The antigen is not known.

Findings and limits, study-wide: Marked by substantial breadth, spike-specific CD8+ and CD4+ T cell responses were reportedly seen after vaccination. Similar non-spike TCR breadth was observed in recipients of vaccine and of placebo.

The chain couples TRBV7-8 to TRBJ2-2; D ambiguous. The sequence came from a person between 18 and 59 years old who received the Ad26.COV2.S COVID-19 vaccine or a placebo. The sequences come from peripheral blood, collected in a trial of Ad26.COV2.S vaccine versus placebo. CDR3 DNA: TGTGCCAGCAGCCCGGGCACCGGGGAGCTGTTTTTT. Protein sequence: CASSPGTGELFF.